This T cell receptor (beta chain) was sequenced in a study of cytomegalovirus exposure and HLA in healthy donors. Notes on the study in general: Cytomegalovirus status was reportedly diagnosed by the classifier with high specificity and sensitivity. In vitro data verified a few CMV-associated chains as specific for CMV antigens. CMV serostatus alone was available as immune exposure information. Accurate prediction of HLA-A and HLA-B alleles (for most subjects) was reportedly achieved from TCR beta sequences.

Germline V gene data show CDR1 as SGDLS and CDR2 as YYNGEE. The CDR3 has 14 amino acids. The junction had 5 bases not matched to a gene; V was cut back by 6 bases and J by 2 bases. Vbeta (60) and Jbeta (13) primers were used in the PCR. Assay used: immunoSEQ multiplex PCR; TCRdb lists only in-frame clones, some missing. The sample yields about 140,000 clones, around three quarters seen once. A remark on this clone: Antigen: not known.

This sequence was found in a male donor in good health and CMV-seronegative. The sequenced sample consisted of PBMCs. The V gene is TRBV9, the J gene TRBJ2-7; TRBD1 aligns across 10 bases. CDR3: CASTPGTGAYEQYF. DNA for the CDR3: TGTGCCAGCACCCCAGGGACAGGGGCCTACGAGCAGTACTTC.